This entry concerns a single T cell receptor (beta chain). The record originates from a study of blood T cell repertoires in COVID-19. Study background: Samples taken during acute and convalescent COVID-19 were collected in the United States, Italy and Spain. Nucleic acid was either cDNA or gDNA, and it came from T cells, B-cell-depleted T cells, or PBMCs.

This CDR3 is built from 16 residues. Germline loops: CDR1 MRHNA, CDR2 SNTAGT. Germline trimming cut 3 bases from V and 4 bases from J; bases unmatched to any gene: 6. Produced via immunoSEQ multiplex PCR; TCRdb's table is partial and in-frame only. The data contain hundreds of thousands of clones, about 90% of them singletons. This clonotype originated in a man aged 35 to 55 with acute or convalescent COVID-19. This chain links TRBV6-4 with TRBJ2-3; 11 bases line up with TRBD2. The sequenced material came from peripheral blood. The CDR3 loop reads CASSEGLADSADTQYF. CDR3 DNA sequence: TGTGCCAGCAGTGAGGGACTAGCGGACTCAGCAGATACGCAGTATTTT.